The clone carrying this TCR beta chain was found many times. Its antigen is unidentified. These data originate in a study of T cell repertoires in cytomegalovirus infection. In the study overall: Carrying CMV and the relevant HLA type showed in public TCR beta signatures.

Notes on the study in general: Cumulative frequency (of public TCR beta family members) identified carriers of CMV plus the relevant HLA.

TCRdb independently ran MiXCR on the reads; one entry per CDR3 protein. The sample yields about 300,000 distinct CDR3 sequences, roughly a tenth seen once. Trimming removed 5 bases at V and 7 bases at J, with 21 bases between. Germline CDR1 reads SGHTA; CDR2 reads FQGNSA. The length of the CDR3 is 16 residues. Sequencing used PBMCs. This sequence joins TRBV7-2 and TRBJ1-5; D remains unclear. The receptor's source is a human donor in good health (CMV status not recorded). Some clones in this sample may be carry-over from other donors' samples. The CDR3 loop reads CASSLHGTALPQPQHF. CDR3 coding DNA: TGTGCCAGCAGCCTTCACGGAACAGCGCTACCCCAGCCCCAGCATTTT.